One and the same sample provided the 3 T cell receptor beta chains below, sequenced in a study of identifying expanded T cells in peripheral blood. The repertoire was sequenced with immunoSEQ multiplex PCR; TCRdb's copy has only in-frame clones and lacks some. The table has about 130,000 clones, 65% to 90% seen once; the top ten hold less than 10%. Input material: blood. The source is a person aged 18 to 70 in good health.

This chain uses TRBV5-1 with TRBJ1-2; 7 nucleotides agree with TRBD1. Germline V lookup: CDR1 SGHRS, CDR2 YFSETQ. This CDR3 spans 13 amino acids. V was clipped by 2 bases and J by 8 bases; unmatched bases: 6. DNA of the CDR3: TGCGCCAGCAGCTTTGACAGGGATGGCGGCTACACCTTC. It is translated as CASSFDRDGGYTF.

The chain couples TRBV11-2 to TRBJ2-1; possible D gene TRBD2, 6 bases. CDR3 size: 15 residues. The germline gives CDR1 SGHAT, CDR2 FQNNGV. Between the trimmed V and J ends, which lost 3 bases and 4 bases, there was a span of 13 bases. CDR3 coding DNA: TGTGCCAGCAGCTTCTCGGGGGACGCATACAATGAGCAGTTCTTC. Translated, it gives CASSFSGDAYNEQFF.

This clone was detected a few times. The V call is TRBV7-9, the J call TRBJ1-2; weak D call: TRBD1 (5 bases). In germline, CDR1 is SEHNR, CDR2 FQNEAQ (reference sequence). The CDR3 consists of 13 residues. V lost 8 bases and J lost 1, with 11 bases in between. In DNA, the CDR3 is TGTGCCAGCGGGATACAGGATAACTATGGCTACACCTTC. Protein product: CASGIQDNYGYTF.